This T cell receptor (beta chain) comes out of a study of T-cell memory formation after mild COVID-19. Whole-study context: Most TCR clusters belonged to a single donor.

The table lists this clonotype with many counts. V lost 1 base and J 0 bases, leaving 12 bases between the germline ends. CDR1 and CDR2 from the germline V gene are SGHRS and YFSETQ. This CDR3 spans 16 amino acids. A single record per CDR3 protein comes from TCRdb applying MiXCR to the 5' RACE reads. Here the sample spans approximately 48,000 distinct CDR3 sequences, roughly 7% being singletons. Sequencing used PBMCs or a T cell subset sorted from them (not recorded which). The chain has TRBV5-1 and TRBJ2-3; D is ambiguous. The clonotype was recovered from a man younger than 35 who had mild COVID-19 (a few samples of this study predate the infection). Cell type and time point are not known. The CDR3 sequence is CASSLFTASSTDTQYF. The CDR3 DNA reads TGCGCCAGCAGCTTGTTTACGGCATCTAGCACAGATACGCAGTATTTT.